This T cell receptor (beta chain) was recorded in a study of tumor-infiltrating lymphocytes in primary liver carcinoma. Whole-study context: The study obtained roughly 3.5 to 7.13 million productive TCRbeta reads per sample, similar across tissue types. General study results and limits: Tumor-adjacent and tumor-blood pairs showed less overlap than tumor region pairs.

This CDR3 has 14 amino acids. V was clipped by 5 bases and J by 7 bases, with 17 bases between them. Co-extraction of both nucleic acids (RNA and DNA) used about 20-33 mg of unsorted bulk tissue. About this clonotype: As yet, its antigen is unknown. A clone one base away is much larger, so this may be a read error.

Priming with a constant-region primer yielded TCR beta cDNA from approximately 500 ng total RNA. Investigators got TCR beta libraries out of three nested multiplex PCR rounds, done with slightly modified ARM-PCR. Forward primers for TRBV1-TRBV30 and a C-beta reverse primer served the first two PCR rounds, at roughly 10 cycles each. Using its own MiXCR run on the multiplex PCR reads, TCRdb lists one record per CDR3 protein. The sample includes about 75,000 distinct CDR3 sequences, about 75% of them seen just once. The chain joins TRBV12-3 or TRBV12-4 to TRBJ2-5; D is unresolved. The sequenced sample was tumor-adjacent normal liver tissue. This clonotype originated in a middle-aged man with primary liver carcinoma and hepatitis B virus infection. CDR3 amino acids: CASSIGTTSRTQYF. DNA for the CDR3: TGTGCCAGCAGTATAGGAACCACCTCTCGGACCCAGTACTTC.